This T cell receptor beta chain was obtained from a study of shared clonotypes between healthy human individuals. Profiling relied on immunoSEQ multiplex PCR, and the TCRdb table lists in-frame clones only, not all of them. The sample lists about 2.5 million clones; about 90% were seen once. About this clone: Its antigen remains unknown.

Study-wide results and caveats: Clonotypes that were shared across a few donors made up about 5.1% of naive CD4 clonotypes.

The germline V gene encodes CDR1 SGHAT and CDR2 FQDESV (reference sequence). V was clipped by 5 bases and J by 6 bases, with 10 bases between them. The CDR3 extends over 12 amino acids. Input material: naive CD4+ T cells from PBMCs. The subset is: CD45RA+ positively selected. The receptor was derived from a man younger than 35 in good health. Some clones in this sample may be carry-over from other donors' samples. The V gene is TRBV11-1, the J gene TRBJ1-1, with unresolved D. CDR3 amino acids: CASSPRVSEAFF. The CDR3 DNA sequence: TGTGCCAGCAGCCCACGTGTCTCTGAAGCTTTCTTT.